These 31 T cell receptor beta chains were all obtained from the same sample, sequenced in a study of cytomegalovirus exposure and HLA in healthy donors. The PCR was carried out with 60 Vbeta primers and 13 Jbeta primers. The repertoire was sequenced with immunoSEQ multiplex PCR; TCRdb's copy has only in-frame clones and lacks some. The table shows roughly 140,000 clones, with roughly four fifths occurring only once. Source material: PBMCs. Receptor source: a woman aged 55-69 years in good health and CMV-seropositive.

The chain carries TRBV4-2 and TRBJ2-5; 7 nucleotides match TRBD2. The trim removed 1 base at V and 1 base at J, leaving 9 bases unmatched. This CDR3 is 17 amino acids long. Germline loops: CDR1 LGHNA, CDR2 YNFKEQ. CDR3 protein: CASSQGIGASGQETQYF. For the CDR3, the DNA is TGTGCCAGCAGCCAAGGAATAGGGGCTAGCGGCCAAGAGACCCAGTACTTC.

The chain links TRBV4-3 to TRBJ2-5; a possible D gene is TRBD1 (5 bases). V was shortened by 6 bases and J by 3 bases, with 11 bases between the two germline ends. The CDR3 extends over 13 amino acids. The germline V gene has CDR1 LGHNA and CDR2 YSLEER. The CDR3 spells CASSPDTKETQYF. CDR3 DNA: TGCGCCAGCAGTCCGGACACGAAAGAGACCCAGTACTTC.

This clone was detected once. The rearrangement joins TRBV28 to TRBJ2-7; tentatively, D is TRBD1 (5 bases). V lost 4 bases to trimming and J lost 6 bases, with 16 bases between them. In germline, CDR1 is MDHEN, CDR2 SYDVKM. The CDR3 sequence is 14 residues long. CDR3 nucleotides: TGTGCCAGCAGTTCGTATCAGGGTCACAGCGAGCAGTACTTC. It is translated as CASSSYQGHSEQYF.

V is TRBV30 and J is TRBJ2-2; the D is unclear. V was clipped by 4 bases and J by 3 bases, with 9 bases between them. The CDR3 runs 13 residues. In germline, CDR1 is GTSNPN, CDR2 SVGIG (reference sequence). The DNA of the CDR3 is TGTGCCTGGACCGGTCGGGACACCGGGGAGCTGTTTTTT. This encodes CAWTGRDTGELFF.

V usage is TRBV6-4 and J usage is TRBJ2-7, with a possible D match to TRBD2 (7 bases). V was clipped by 4 bases and J by 7 bases, with 23 bases between them. Germline CDR1 is MRHNA and CDR2 is SNTAGT. The CDR3 covers 16 residues. The CDR3 region has the DNA TGTGCCAGCAGTGGTGGGAATGCGGGGGCCCTCGGGGAGCAGTACTTC. This codes for CASSGGNAGALGEQYF.

A single count supports this clone. The chain employs TRBV28 and TRBJ1-1, with 9 bases fitting TRBD1. The CDR3 runs to 14 residues. Trimming removed 8 bases from V and 4 bases from J; junction bases left unmatched: 8. Germline CDR1 MDHEN, CDR2 SYDVKM. The chain's CDR3 is CASGDRGGGTEAFF. For the CDR3, the DNA is TGTGCCAGCGGAGACAGGGGGGGAGGCACTGAAGCTTTCTTT.

This sequence joins TRBV5-4 and TRBJ1-3; D is uncertain. V was shortened by 1 base and J by 0 bases, with 11 bases between the two germline ends. CDR3 length equals 16 residues. From germline, CDR1 is SGHNT and CDR2 YYREEE (reference sequence). CDR3 nucleotide sequence: TGTGCCAGCAGCTTGAGGAGTGGAATCTCTGGAAACACCATATATTTT. Amino acid sequence: CASSLRSGISGNTIYF.

This chain joins TRBV30 and TRBJ2-7; 8 nucleotides line up with TRBD1. The CDR3 totals 16 residues. The V gene end was trimmed by 0 bases and the J gene end by 6 bases; junction bases not matched to a gene: 13. CDR1 and CDR2 (germline): GTSNPN, SVGIG (reference sequence). CDR3 sequence: CAWSVWGRGRPGEQYF. The CDR3 DNA sequence: TGTGCCTGGAGTGTATGGGGCAGGGGGCGTCCGGGCGAGCAGTACTTC.

This chain joins TRBV30 and TRBJ2-3; TRBD1 matches 7 bases. The CDR3 covers 16 residues. Germline V gives CDR1 GTSNPN, CDR2 SVGIG (reference sequence). V shed 2 bases and J 4 bases; nucleotides not matched to a gene: 12. The CDR3 DNA sequence: TGTGCCTGGAGTCCGACCCTAGGGGGCTGGGCAGATACGCAGTATTTT. As protein: CAWSPTLGGWADTQYF.

The chain joins TRBV28 to TRBJ2-1, with 7 bases matching TRBD1. V shed 5 bases, J shed 4 bases, and the junction held 8 bases outside the gene matches. Germline assignment: CDR1 MDHEN and CDR2 SYDVKM. The CDR3 runs to 15 residues. CDR3 nucleotides: TGTGCCAGCAGTCCCCTCGGGACAGTGTACAATGAGCAGTTCTTC. Its protein is CASSPLGTVYNEQFF.

This clone has a handful of counts. The chain joins TRBV27 to TRBJ2-5, with a tentative D call TRBD2 (5 bases). Germline CDR1 MNHEY, CDR2 SMNVEV (reference sequence). V lost 4 bases and J 11 bases, leaving 29 bases between the germline ends. The CDR3 length is 17 residues. The CDR3 loop reads CASSSTAYHPQGWEQYF. The CDR3 DNA is TGTGCCAGCAGTTCAACAGCGTATCACCCCCAAGGGTGGGAGCAGTACTTC.

This clone has only one observation. The genes are TRBV14 and TRBJ2-5; 9 positions match TRBD2. Germline V gene data show CDR1 as SGHDN and CDR2 as FVKESK. Unmatched junction bases numbered 5, after V lost 2 bases and J lost 4 bases. This CDR3 contains 15 residues. CDR3 sequence reads: CASSQLAGRSETQYF. The CDR3 DNA reads as TGTGCCAGCAGCCAACTAGCGGGACGTTCAGAGACCCAGTACTTC.

The rearrangement uses TRBV4-1 and TRBJ1-1, with no clear D. CDR1 MGHRA and CDR2 YSYEKL come from the germline V gene. V was pared by 3 bases and J by 2 bases, with 13 bases between. This CDR3 is 15 amino acids long. CDR3 nucleotide sequence: TGCGCCAGCAGCCAGCGACTCGGGTTAAACACTGAAGCTTTCTTT. Amino acid sequence: CASSQRLGLNTEAFF.

V usage is TRBV28 and J usage is TRBJ1-4, with 8 bases identical to TRBD1. Germline assignment: CDR1 MDHEN and CDR2 SYDVKM. The CDR3 runs 14 residues. With 5 bases clipped from V and 7 bases from J, the junction kept 6 bases outside the gene matches. Here the CDR3 DNA reads TGTGCCAGCAGTAGACAGGGGTTTGGTGAAAAACTGTTTTTT. Protein: CASSRQGFGEKLFF.

J is TRBJ2-6 and V is TRBV28; weak D call: TRBD2 (5 bases). Germline V CDR1 and CDR2: MDHEN, SYDVKM. The CDR3 covers 19 residues. V shed 4 bases and J shed 0 bases, with 19 bases lying between them. CDR3 sequence: CASSSGEFSRVSGANVLTF. CDR3 nucleotides: TGTGCCAGCAGTTCCGGGGAATTTTCTAGGGTCTCTGGGGCCAACGTCCTGACTTTC.

This clone turned up a few times. The chain's CDR3 is CAWSFSGLAGVGGRETQYF. CDR3 DNA sequence: TGTGCCTGGAGTTTTAGTGGACTAGCGGGAGTGGGGGGGAGAGAGACCCAGTACTTC. The rearrangement links TRBV30 to TRBJ2-5, with 13 bases identical to TRBD2. The germline gives CDR1 GTSNPN, CDR2 SVGIG (reference sequence). V was clipped by 2 bases and J by 4 bases; unmatched bases: 16. The CDR3 length is 19 residues.

This clone was observed a single time. The rearrangement joins TRBV4-2 to TRBJ2-7; D might be TRBD2 (6 bases). Trimming left V 2 bases short and J 1 base short, with 9 bases between. Germline V gene data show CDR1 as LGHNA and CDR2 as YNFKEQ. CDR3 length: 14 residues. The CDR3 nucleotides are TGTGCCAGCAGCCAACTGGGGGGATCCTACGAGCAGTACTTC. Translating gives CASSQLGGSYEQYF.

The chain recombines TRBV28 with TRBJ2-7; 11 bases map to TRBD2. The CDR3 is 15 amino acids. Germline loops: CDR1 MDHEN, CDR2 SYDVKM. The V and J ends lost 4 bases and 6 bases, in that order; junction bases with no gene match: 8. CDR3 nucleotide sequence: TGTGCCAGCAGTTCTACTAGCGGGAGTCGGGGCGAGCAGTACTTC. Translated, it gives CASSSTSGSRGEQYF.

This clone turned up a few times. The V gene is TRBV10-3, the J gene TRBJ2-2; D unclear. Per the germline V gene, CDR1 is ENHRY and CDR2 is SYGVKD. Trimming shortened V by 6 bases and J by 5 bases, and 13 bases separated the two germline ends. This CDR3 has 14 amino acids. The CDR3 region has the DNA TGTGCCATCAGGTCCCCGGGTACTACCGGGGAGCTGTTTTTT. Translation gives CAIRSPGTTGELFF.

The genes are TRBV30 and TRBJ2-7; D ambiguous. The germline gives CDR1 GTSNPN, CDR2 SVGIG (reference sequence). The CDR3 sequence is 14 residues long. Trimming stripped 0 bases from V and 7 bases from J, with 16 bases between. The CDR3 DNA is TGTGCCTGGAGTGTCACCCCCGTTTCGAGAGAGCAGTACTTC. Its translation is CAWSVTPVSREQYF.

This clone was counted only a few times. The chain has TRBV7-9 and TRBJ2-1; D call uncertain. The V end was cut by 2 bases, the J end by 8 bases, with 10 bases between. Per the germline V gene, CDR1 is SEHNR and CDR2 is FQNEAQ (reference sequence). CDR3 length: 13 amino acids. CDR3 sequence: CASSLRSTDEQFF. The DNA of the CDR3 is TGTGCCAGCAGCTTACGGAGTACGGATGAGCAGTTCTTC.

A single count supports this clone. The CDR3 here is CAISGDIGQFEQYF. The CDR3 DNA follows: TGTGCCATTTCAGGGGACATCGGACAGTTCGAGCAGTACTTC. V and J are TRBV10-3 and TRBJ2-7; a weak D match, TRBD1 (6 bases). Trimming shortened V by 9 bases and J by 6 bases, and 21 bases separated the two germline ends. The CDR3 spans 14 residues. Per germline, CDR1 ENHRY and CDR2 SYGVKD.

The chain's CDR3 is CASSLSGILNEKLFF. The CDR3 DNA reads as TGTGCCAGCAGTTTATCGGGGATACTAAATGAAAAACTGTTTTTT. The chain has TRBV28 and TRBJ1-4; no clear D gene. V lost 1 base and J 5 bases, leaving 11 bases between the germline ends. Germline CDR1 is MDHEN and CDR2 is SYDVKM. The CDR3 is 15 residues long. Filled out from reference TRBV28 and TRBJ1-4, the complete variable domain reads DVKVTQSSRYLVKRTGEKVFLECVQDMDHENMFWYRQDPGLGLRLIYFSYDVKMKEKGDIPEGYSVSREKKERFSLILESASTNQTSMYLCASSLSGILNEKLFFGSGTQLSVL.

The rearrangement joins TRBV15 to TRBJ2-3; no clear D gene. Deletions cut 0 bases from V and 6 bases from J, with 13 bases between. The germline V gene has CDR1 LNHNV and CDR2 YYDKDF (reference sequence). The CDR3 sequence is 15 residues long. Here the CDR3 reads CATSRDQAPTDTQYF. The CDR3, as DNA: TGTGCCACCAGCAGAGATCAGGCTCCTACTGATACGCAGTATTTT. Full variable domain (remainder filled in from reference TRBV15 and TRBJ2-3): DAMVIQNPRYQVTQFGKPVTLSCSQTLNHNVMYWYQQKSSQAPKLLFHYYDKDFNNEADTPDNFQSRRPNTSFCFLDIRSPGLGDTAMYLCATSRDQAPTDTQYFGPGTRLTVL.

The chain recombines TRBV7-6 with TRBJ2-2; TRBD2 might be the D (6 bases). This CDR3 has 14 amino acids. Germline V lookup: CDR1 SGHVS, CDR2 FNYEAQ. With 5 bases removed from V and 5 bases from J, the gap between germline ends came to 12 bases. CDR3 sequence: CASSPRLDTGELFF. The CDR3 bases are TGTGCCAGCAGCCCCCGACTAGATACCGGGGAGCTGTTTTTT.

This sequence joins TRBV2 and TRBJ2-5; 7 bases are a match to TRBD2. The trim removed 8 bases at V and 2 bases at J, leaving 5 bases unmatched. Germline CDR1 and CDR2: SNHLY and FYNNEI. This CDR3 contains 13 residues. CDR3 sequence (DNA): TGTGCCAGCTCACTAGCGCTACAAGAGACCCAGTACTTC. Translated, it gives CASSLALQETQYF.

The CDR3 is CASSPGQALNYGYTF. CDR3 bases: TGTGCCAGCAGCCCTGGACAGGCCCTTAACTATGGCTACACCTTC. The chain employs TRBV5-4 and TRBJ1-2, with 7 bases fitting TRBD1. The trim removed 4 bases at V and 1 base at J, leaving 7 bases unmatched. The CDR3 covers 15 residues. The V gene's germline CDR1 is SGHNT and CDR2 YYREEE (reference sequence).

The V call is TRBV9, the J call TRBJ2-5; a possible D gene is TRBD1 (6 bases). The germline gives CDR1 SGDLS, CDR2 YYNGEE. Trimming shortened V by 4 bases and J by 1 base, and 11 bases separated the two germline ends. The CDR3 consists of 14 residues. The CDR3 DNA sequence: TGTGCCAGCAGCCAGGGGCAAATCCAAGAGACCCAGTACTTC. Encoded protein: CASSQGQIQETQYF.

This chain uses TRBV18 with TRBJ2-7; 8 nucleotides align to TRBD2. CDR1 KGHSH and CDR2 LQKENI come from the germline V gene. V dropped 6 bases and J dropped 4; count of bases not matched to a gene: 11. There are 15 residues in the CDR3. Here the CDR3 DNA reads TGTGCCAGCTCTCATAATCAGGGACTAGGGTACGAGCAGTACTTC. It translates to CASSHNQGLGYEQYF.

This chain uses TRBV29-1 with TRBJ2-2, with D perhaps matching TRBD1 (6 bases). Germline V gives CDR1 SQVTM, CDR2 ANQGSEA. The CDR3 is 13 residues long. V lost 5 bases and J 4 bases, leaving 11 bases between the germline ends. CDR3 nucleotides: TGCAGCGTTTCGGACAGCCCCACCGGGGAGCTGTTTTTT. Protein: CSVSDSPTGELFF.

V usage is TRBV2 and J usage is TRBJ2-1; D call uncertain. The CDR3 spans 12 residues. The V gene's germline CDR1 is SNHLY and CDR2 FYNNEI. The V end lost 4 bases, the J end lost 7 bases, and 8 bases lay between the germline ends. The CDR3 loop reads CASSGWANEQFF. The CDR3 DNA follows: TGTGCCAGCAGTGGTTGGGCTAATGAGCAGTTCTTC. The full variable domain, with the rest looked up from reference TRBV2 and TRBJ2-1, is EPEVTQTPSHQVTQMGQEVILRCVPISNHLYFYWYRQILGQKVEFLVSFYNNEISEKSEIFDDQFSVERPDGSNFTLKIRSTKLEDSAMYFCASSGWANEQFFGPGTRLTVL.